This T cell receptor beta chain was observed in a study of blood T cell repertoires in COVID-19. This CDR3 comprises 16 residues. CDR1 is SGHTA, CDR2 FQGNSA, per germline. With 5 bases clipped from V and 4 bases from J, the junction kept 11 bases outside the gene matches. Here immunoSEQ multiplex PCR was the method, and the copy in TCRdb shows in-frame clones only, minus some. The sample shows around 270,000 clones, approximately 86% of them seen only once. A note on this clone: The same CDR3 arises from other DNA sequences in this sample as well.

Sequences were obtained from peripheral blood. This TCR came from a woman aged 60-75 years with COVID-19, enrolled during active disease. The chain couples TRBV7-2 to TRBJ2-3, with TRBD2 identical over 8 bases. CDR3 sequence reads: CASSPRLAGGADTQYF. The CDR3 DNA reads as TGTGCCAGCAGCCCACGGCTGGCGGGAGGCGCAGATACGCAGTATTTT.